The following is a T cell receptor beta chain sequence with its context. Measured with immunoSEQ multiplex PCR; TCRdb has only the in-frame clones, and not every one. Of around 620,000 clones in the sample, more than 80% were seen once. The data derive from a study of blood T cell repertoires in COVID-19. In the study overall: COVID-19 samples, acute and convalescent, were from the United States, Italy and Spain.

Sequencing input: peripheral blood. The clonotype comes from a woman aged 18-29 years with acute or convalescent COVID-19.

CDR3 DNA sequence: TGTGCCAGCAGCTTTAGTACCCCTGTAGCTGAAGCTTTCTTT. Its translation is CASSFSTPVAEAFF. The chain carries TRBV7-9 and TRBJ1-1; D gene ambiguous. Trimming cost V 3 bases and J 6 bases, with 14 bases left between them. CDR1 and CDR2 from the germline V gene are SEHNR and FQNEAQ (reference sequence). CDR3 length: 14 residues.